Each of the 22 T cell receptor beta chains below was sequenced from the same sample in a study of T cell clones after liver transplantation. The assay was immunoSEQ multiplex PCR, and TCRdb's table has in-frame clones only and misses some. The sample shows some 60,000 clones, 70% of them seen only once. Sample: CD4+ T cells from blood, taken at the approximately 16-month timepoint. The source of these receptors is a human patient who received a liver transplant. Some of the T cells may derive from the graft donor.

V gene TRBV2 combines with J gene TRBJ1-2, with 8 positions matching TRBD1. In germline, CDR1 is SNHLY, CDR2 FYNNEI. The CDR3 contains 15 residues. The V gene end was trimmed by 2 bases and the J gene end by 5 bases; junction bases not matched to a gene: 7. The CDR3 DNA reads TGTGCCAGCAGTGAAACCCGGACAGGGCAATATGGCTACACCTTC. Protein product: CASSETRTGQYGYTF.

Comments on this clone: A junction boundary mismatches the germline segment, possibly from a read error. This rearrangement joins TRBV6-5 to TRBJ2-1; possibly TRBD2 for D (5 bases). CDR1 is MNHEY, CDR2 SVGAGI, per germline. CDR3 size: 14 residues. As DNA, the CDR3 is TGTGCCAGCAGTTACTCGGACTCCAACAATAAGCAGTTCTTC. This codes for CASSYSDSNNKQFF.

This clone occurred once. The chain carries TRBV4-1 and TRBJ2-2; D ambiguous. The germline V gene has CDR1 MGHRA and CDR2 YSYEKL. The CDR3 sequence is 13 residues long. Trimming stripped 10 bases from V and 2 bases from J, with 11 bases between. CDR3 DNA: TGCGCCACCTCGGACGGCAACACCGGGGAGCTGTTTTTT. Translating gives CATSDGNTGELFF.

CDR3 in amino acids: CASRTDGSSGANVLTF. CDR3 DNA sequence: TGTGCCAGTAGGACGGACGGATCCTCTGGGGCCAACGTCCTGACTTTC. The chain employs TRBV19 and TRBJ2-6; unclear D gene. V was cut by 6 bases and J by 0 bases, with 12 bases left in between. The CDR3 loop spans 16 amino acids. Germline V gene data show CDR1 as LNHDA and CDR2 as SQIVND (reference sequence).

The chain carries TRBV6-1 and TRBJ1-6; TRBD1 is a possible D gene (5 bases). This CDR3 comprises 13 residues. The germline CDR1 and CDR2 sequences are MNHNS and SASEGT. V was pared by 6 bases and J by 8 bases, with 11 bases between. CDR3 DNA sequence: TGTGCCAGCAGCGCTAGCAGGGATTCACCCCTCCACTTT. Amino acid sequence: CASSASRDSPLHF.

V usage is TRBV7-2 and J usage is TRBJ2-5, with 8 bases that match TRBD2. CDR3 length: 18 amino acids. With V trimmed by 5 bases and J by 1 base, 15 bases remained unmatched. Germline lookup yields CDR1 SGHTA and CDR2 FQGNSA. CDR3 sequence: CASSPNPRRLAPQETQYF. CDR3 sequence (DNA): TGTGCCAGCAGCCCCAATCCGCGCCGACTAGCGCCCCAAGAGACCCAGTACTTC.

V and J are TRBV5-1 and TRBJ2-2; 10 bases line up with TRBD1. The germline CDR1 and CDR2 sequences are SGHRS and YFSETQ. The CDR3 has 15 amino acids. V was pared by 2 bases and J by 7 bases, with 5 bases of the junction left unmatched. This CDR3 is CASSFTGTGVGELFF. The CDR3 nucleotides are TGCGCCAGCAGCTTCACCGGGACAGGGGTCGGGGAGCTGTTTTTT.

The chain couples TRBV2 to TRBJ2-1, with TRBD2 matching over 11 bases. With 8 bases clipped from V and 6 bases from J, the junction kept 3 bases outside the gene matches. The CDR3 loop spans 13 amino acids. CDR1 is SNHLY and CDR2 is FYNNEI in the germline V gene. The CDR3 DNA is TGTGCCAGCTGGGGGACTAGCGGCAATGAGCAGTTCTTC. Its protein product is CASWGTSGNEQFF.

The rearrangement joins TRBV7-9 to TRBJ2-1; D is unresolved. The V gene's germline CDR1 is SEHNR and CDR2 FQNEAQ (reference sequence). The V and J ends lost 3 bases and 5 bases respectively, with 8 bases between them. CDR3 size: 13 residues. CDR3 nucleotides: TGTGCCAGCAGCTTCGACCCCCACAATGAGCAGTTCTTC. Translated: CASSFDPHNEQFF.

This chain connects TRBV11-3 to TRBJ2-3; D gene unclear. From germline, CDR1 is SGHNT and CDR2 YENEEA. Trimming shortened V by 2 bases and J by 1 base, and 13 bases separated the two germline ends. The CDR3 is 16 residues long. The CDR3 spells CASSLIPGFRTDTQYF. The DNA for the CDR3 is TGTGCCAGCAGCTTAATCCCAGGTTTTCGCACAGATACGCAGTATTTT.

The sample holds a few counts of this clone. The V gene is TRBV5-1, the J gene TRBJ1-2; no clear D. This CDR3 is 11 amino acids long. In germline, CDR1 is SGHRS, CDR2 YFSETQ. V lost 3 bases and J lost 8, with 8 bases in between. The CDR3 nucleotides are TGCGCCAGCAGCTCAACGGGAGGCTACACCTTC. It yields the protein CASSSTGGYTF.

The rearrangement links TRBV29-1 to TRBJ2-1; 7 bases fit TRBD1. The CDR3 length is 13 residues. J lost 9 bases, V lost 5 bases, and 10 bases had no gene match. CDR1 is SQVTM and CDR2 is ANQGSEA in the germline V gene. The chain's CDR3 is CSVTEGGLGEQFF. The DNA of the CDR3 is TGCAGCGTTACGGAAGGGGGCCTCGGTGAGCAGTTCTTC.

This chain joins TRBV29-1 and TRBJ2-3; unclear D gene. This CDR3 comprises 10 residues. Trimming removed 4 bases at V and 6 bases at J, with 5 bases between. Germline assignment: CDR1 SQVTM and CDR2 ANQGSEA. The CDR3 sequence: CSVGSDTQYF. The CDR3 nucleotides read TGCAGCGTTGGTTCCGATACGCAGTATTTT.

This clone qualifies as medium-sized. V usage is TRBV5-1 and J usage is TRBJ1-2; D is unclear. V dropped 6 bases and J dropped 4 bases, with 22 bases sitting between them. The CDR3 is 16 amino acids. CDR1 SGHRS and CDR2 YFSETQ come from the germline V gene. The CDR3 coding sequence is TGCGCCAGCACCACTGACCCAAGTTCACTGCTCTATGGCTACACCTTC. This gives the protein CASTTDPSSLLYGYTF.

The rearrangement uses TRBV5-1 and TRBJ2-5; TRBD2 aligns across 10 bases. V gave up 7 bases and J gave up 0 bases; unmatched junction bases: 6. This CDR3 spans 15 amino acids. Germline V lookup: CDR1 SGHRS, CDR2 YFSETQ. The CDR3, as DNA: TGCGCCAGCTGCAGCGGGGGGGTGTACCAAGAGACCCAGTACTTC. Protein product: CASCSGGVYQETQYF.

This clone was observed a few times. V and J are TRBV11-3 and TRBJ1-1; D is perhaps TRBD1 (5 bases). Looked up from germline, CDR1 is SGHNT and CDR2 is YENEEA. The V and J ends lost 5 bases and 0 bases respectively, with 13 bases between them. CDR3 length: 15 residues. The CDR3 region has the DNA TGTGCCAGCAGCCCGTCCCGGGGGATGAACACTGAAGCTTTCTTT. Translated: CASSPSRGMNTEAFF.

The chain combines TRBV15 with TRBJ2-5; D not resolved. CDR3 length equals 11 residues. The V gene lost 4 bases and the J gene lost 4 bases, with 4 bases spanning the gap. The germline CDR1 and CDR2 sequences are LNHNV and YYDKDF (reference sequence). CDR3 in DNA: TGTGCCACCAGCATTGGAGAGACCCAGTACTTC. Translation: CATSIGETQYF.

V gene TRBV11-3 combines with J gene TRBJ2-1, with TRBD2 matching over 7 bases. This CDR3 has 14 amino acids. Germline V gives CDR1 SGHNT, CDR2 YENEEA. J gave up 9 bases and V 1 base, and 6 bases lay outside the gene matches. The DNA of the CDR3 is TGTGCCAGCAGCTTAGGGAGACTAGCCGGTGAGCAGTTCTTC. Translated: CASSLGRLAGEQFF.

The rearrangement links TRBV11-3 to TRBJ2-4, with D perhaps matching TRBD2 (6 bases). V lost 5 bases and J 7 bases, leaving 18 bases between the germline ends. This CDR3 spans 15 amino acids. The germline gives CDR1 SGHNT, CDR2 YENEEA. In DNA, the CDR3 is TGTGCCAGCAGCCCGGTTGCGGGAATGGTGAACATTCAGTACTTC. Residues: CASSPVAGMVNIQYF. The full variable domain, its missing parts supplied by reference TRBV11-3 and TRBJ2-4, is EAGVVQSPRYKIIEKKQPVAFWCNPISGHNTLYWYLQNLGQGPELLIRYENEEAVDDSQLPKDRFSAERLKGVDSTLKIQPAELGDSAVYLCASSPVAGMVNIQYFGAGTRLSVL.

V usage is TRBV6-1 and J usage is TRBJ2-3; D is unclear. Trimming shortened V by 2 bases and J by 0 bases, and 6 bases separated the two germline ends. Looked up from germline, CDR1 is MNHNS and CDR2 is SASEGT. The CDR3 is made up of 14 amino acids. As DNA, the CDR3 is TGTGCCAGCAGTGAACGAAGTAGCACAGATACGCAGTATTTT. Residues: CASSERSSTDTQYF.

The rearrangement links TRBV25-1 to TRBJ1-6, with D unclear. The CDR3 loop spans 15 amino acids. The ends were cut back, 4 bases at V and 9 bases at J, with 16 bases in the middle. CDR1 is MGHDK, CDR2 SYGVNS, per germline. The CDR3 DNA is TGTGCCAGCAGTGGACGACCAGAGATGGGTTCACCCCTCCACTTT. Its translation: CASSGRPEMGSPLHF.

This clone is medium-sized in the sample. The gene calls are TRBV30 and TRBJ1-2; D unresolved. The germline V gene has CDR1 GTSNPN and CDR2 SVGIG (reference sequence). The V gene lost 5 bases and the J gene lost 2 bases, with 6 bases spanning the gap. CDR3 length: 11 amino acids. DNA of the CDR3: TGTGCCTGGTGGGGAAACTATGGCTACACCTTC. The encoded protein is CAWWGNYGYTF.